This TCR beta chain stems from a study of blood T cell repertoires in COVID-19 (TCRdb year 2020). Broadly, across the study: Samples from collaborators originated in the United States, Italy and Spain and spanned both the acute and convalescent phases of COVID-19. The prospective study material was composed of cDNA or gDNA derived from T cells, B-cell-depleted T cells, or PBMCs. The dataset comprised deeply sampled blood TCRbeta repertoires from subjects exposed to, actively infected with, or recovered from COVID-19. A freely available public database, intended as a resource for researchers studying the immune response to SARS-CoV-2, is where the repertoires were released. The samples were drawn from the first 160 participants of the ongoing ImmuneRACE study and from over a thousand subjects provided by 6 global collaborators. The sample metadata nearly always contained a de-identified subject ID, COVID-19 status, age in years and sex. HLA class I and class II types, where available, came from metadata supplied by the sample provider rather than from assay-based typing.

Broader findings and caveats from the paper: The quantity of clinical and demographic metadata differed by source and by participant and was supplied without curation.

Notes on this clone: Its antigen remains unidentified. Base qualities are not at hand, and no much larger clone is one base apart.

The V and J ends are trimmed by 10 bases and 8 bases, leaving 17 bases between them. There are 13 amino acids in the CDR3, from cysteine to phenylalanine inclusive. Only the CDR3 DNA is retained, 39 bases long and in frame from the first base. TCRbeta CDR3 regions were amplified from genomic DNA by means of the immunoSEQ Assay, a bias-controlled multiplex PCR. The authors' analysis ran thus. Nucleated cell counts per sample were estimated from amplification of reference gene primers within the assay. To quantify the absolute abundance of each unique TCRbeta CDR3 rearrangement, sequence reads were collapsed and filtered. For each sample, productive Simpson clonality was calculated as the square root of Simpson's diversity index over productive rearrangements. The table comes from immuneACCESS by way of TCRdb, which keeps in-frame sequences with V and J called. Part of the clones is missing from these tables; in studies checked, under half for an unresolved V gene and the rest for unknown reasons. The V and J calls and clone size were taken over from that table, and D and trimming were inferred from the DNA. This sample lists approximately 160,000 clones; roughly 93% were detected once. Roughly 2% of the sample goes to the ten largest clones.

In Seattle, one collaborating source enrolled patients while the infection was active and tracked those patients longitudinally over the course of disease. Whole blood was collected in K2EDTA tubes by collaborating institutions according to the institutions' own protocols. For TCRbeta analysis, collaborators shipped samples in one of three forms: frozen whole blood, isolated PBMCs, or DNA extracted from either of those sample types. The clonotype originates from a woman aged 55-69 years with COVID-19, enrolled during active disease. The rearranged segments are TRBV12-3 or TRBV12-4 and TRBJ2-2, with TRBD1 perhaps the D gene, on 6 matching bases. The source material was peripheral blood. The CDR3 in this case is CATHRVRPGELFF. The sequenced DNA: TGTGCCACACACAGGGTTCGTCCAGGGGAGCTGTTTTTT.